Below are 32 T cell receptor beta chains sequenced from a single sample in a study of CD8 T cells in Susac syndrome. Staining was done for CD27 and CD45RA, and it defined the memory subsets for TEMRA sorting. RNA amounts of roughly 0.45 to 1 ug underwent reverse transcription with random hexamers. Using its own MiXCR run on the immunoSEQ multiplex PCR reads, TCRdb lists one record per CDR3 protein. The data hold more than 2,000 distinct CDR3 sequences, with 69% observed a single time. Sequencing input: CD8+ TEMRA cells from PBMCs. Subset here: FACS-sorted terminally differentiated effector memory CD8+ T cells re-expressing CD45RA (CD8+ TEMRA). These receptors all come from a human donor with Susac syndrome.

V gene TRBV13 combines with J gene TRBJ2-7; D may be TRBD2 (5 bases). This CDR3 contains 14 residues. V was pared by 4 bases and J by 3 bases, with 13 bases between. The germline CDR1 and CDR2 sequences are PRHDT and FYEKMQ (reference sequence). The CDR3 DNA is TGTGCCAGCAGCTCCCGGGATTACGGCTACGAGCAGTACGTC. Translating it yields CASSSRDYGYEQYV.

Only one count was recorded for this clonotype. This may come from a read error, since a much larger clone is one base off. The chain joins TRBV4-3 to TRBJ1-3; TRBD1 is a possible D gene (5 bases). Germline V gene data show CDR1 as LGHNA and CDR2 as YSLEER. The CDR3 runs to 17 residues. Trimming took 1 base from V and 1 from J, leaving 14 bases between them. The CDR3: CASSQGNGGRSGNTIYF. CDR3 coding DNA: TGCGCCAGCAGCCAAGGAAACGGGGGGAGGTCTGGAAACACCATATATTTT.

The rearrangement uses TRBV6-1 and TRBJ1-1; TRBD1 is a possible D gene (5 bases). V lost 5 bases to trimming and J lost 4 bases, with 11 bases between them. In germline, CDR1 is MNHNS, CDR2 SASEGT. The CDR3 is 13 amino acids. The CDR3 DNA follows: TGTGCCAGCAGTTTTTCGACAGCCACTGAAGCTTTCTTT. As protein: CASSFSTATEAFF.

This clonotype was recorded once. A junction boundary mismatches the germline segment, possibly from a read error. The chain uses TRBV20-1 and TRBJ2-1; D unresolved. The CDR3 covers 13 residues. Germline CDR1 is DFQATT and CDR2 is SNEGSKA (reference sequence). CDR3 residues: CSARLLSYNEQLF. The CDR3 DNA sequence: TGCAGTGCTAGACTCCTCTCCTACAATGAGCAGCTCTTC.

This clonotype was detected only once. This chain links TRBV7-2 with TRBJ2-3; TRBD2 matches 10 bases. Germline V gene data show CDR1 as SGHTA and CDR2 as FQGNSA. CDR3 length: 14 residues. J was trimmed by 5 bases and V by 1 base; bases with no gene match: 0. CDR3 region: CASSLGLAGDTQYF. The CDR3 coding sequence is TGTGCCAGCAGCTTAGGACTAGCGGGAGATACGCAGTATTTT.

The V and J genes are TRBV9 and TRBJ2-3; 7 nucleotides line up with TRBD2. V trimming: 0 bases; J trimming: 7 bases; junction bases outside the gene matches: 11. The germline V gene has CDR1 SGDLS and CDR2 YYNGEE. The CDR3 spans 16 residues. CDR3 amino acids: CASSVDAGAFLHTQYF. CDR3 bases: TGTGCCAGCAGCGTAGACGCGGGAGCTTTCCTACATACGCAGTATTTT.

This clonotype has just one count. This chain joins TRBV7-9 and TRBJ2-7; 7 bases are a match to TRBD2. Germline V lookup: CDR1 SEHNR, CDR2 FQNEAQ (reference sequence). Germline trimming cut 5 bases from V and 5 bases from J; bases unmatched to any gene: 12. This CDR3 has 15 amino acids. CDR3 DNA: TGTGCCAGCAGCGAAAAGAGTACTAGCGCGAACGAGCAGTACTTC. This gives the protein CASSEKSTSANEQYF.

This clonotype was detected only a few times. The J gene is TRBJ1-5, the V gene TRBV4-2, with TRBD1 matching over 7 bases. Germline-derived CDR1 and CDR2 are LGHNA and YNFKEQ. V was clipped by 4 bases and J by 11 bases; unmatched bases: 11. This CDR3 contains 14 residues. The CDR3 loop is CASSPFPTGTTQHF. CDR3 nucleotide sequence: TGTGCCAGCAGCCCCTTCCCGACAGGGACCACCCAGCATTTT.

The V and J genes are TRBV10-2 and TRBJ2-5; 7 bases map to TRBD2. Germline lookup yields CDR1 WSHSY and CDR2 SAAADI. After removal of 3 bases from V and 5 bases from J, the junction contained 6 bases not matched to a gene. CDR3 size: 14 residues. The CDR3 reads CASSDLTSVETQYF. In DNA form, the CDR3 reads TGCGCCAGCAGTGATTTAACTAGCGTGGAGACCCAGTACTTC.

The V gene is TRBV28, the J gene TRBJ1-1; D not certain. The CDR3 extends over 10 amino acids. V lost 7 bases to trimming and J lost 4 bases, with 4 bases between them. Germline CDR1 and CDR2: MDHEN and SYDVKM. In DNA, the CDR3 is TGTGCCAGCAAAGGCACTGAAGCTTTCTTT. Translating gives CASKGTEAFF.

The rearrangement uses TRBV4-1 and TRBJ2-1; TRBD1 agrees at 7 bases. The germline V gene has CDR1 MGHRA and CDR2 YSYEKL. The V gene end was trimmed by 2 bases and the J gene end by 4 bases; junction bases not matched to a gene: 8. This CDR3 contains 16 residues. The CDR3: CASSQLEGAGYNEQFF. The DNA for the CDR3 is TGCGCCAGCAGCCAACTTGAGGGGGCAGGGTACAATGAGCAGTTCTTC.

The chain is built from TRBV20-1 and TRBJ1-3; D unresolved. V was shortened by 4 bases and J by 0 bases, with 22 bases between the two germline ends. The CDR3 sequence is 18 residues long. CDR1 is DFQATT and CDR2 is SNEGSKA in the germline V gene (reference sequence). CDR3 amino acids: CSATPVTILPSSGNTIYF. In DNA, the CDR3 is TGCAGTGCTACCCCCGTGACAATCCTCCCGAGCTCTGGAAACACCATATATTTT.

In the case of this clonotype: At one end, the junction sequence differs from germline, possibly due to a read error. CDR3 loop: CSSLVLGTGGLQAYEQYF. The CDR3 region has the DNA TGTTCCAGCTTAGTTTTGGGGACAGGGGGCCTCCAGGCCTACGAGCAGTACTTC. The rearrangement uses TRBV7-2 and TRBJ2-7; 12 bases are shared with TRBD1. This CDR3 region has 18 residues. CDR1 is SGHTA and CDR2 is FQGNSA in the germline V gene.

In DNA, the CDR3 is TGCGCCAGCAGCCAAGATCTTGGTGACGGCAATGAGCAGTTCTTC. This encodes CASSQDLGDGNEQFF. The rearrangement uses TRBV4-3 and TRBJ2-1, with unresolved D. This CDR3 contains 15 residues. V lost 0 bases, J lost 6 bases, and 12 bases lay in between. Germline loops: CDR1 LGHNA, CDR2 YSLEER.

The genes are TRBV4-3 and TRBJ2-1; TRBD1 matches 7 bases. Germline V lookup: CDR1 LGHNA, CDR2 YSLEER. The CDR3 has 16 amino acids. V trimming: 0 bases; J trimming: 9 bases; junction bases outside the gene matches: 11. The CDR3 region is CASSQDWDSGLGEQFF. The CDR3, as DNA: TGCGCCAGCAGCCAAGATTGGGACAGTGGCTTAGGTGAGCAGTTCTTC.

The V and J genes are TRBV2 and TRBJ1-4; D possibly corresponds to TRBD1 (5 bases). Between the trimmed V and J ends, which lost 1 base and 7 bases, there was a span of 16 bases. The CDR3 is 16 residues long. CDR1 is SNHLY and CDR2 is FYNNEI in the germline V gene. CDR3 sequence: CASSEGRALGGEKLFF. CDR3 DNA sequence: TGTGCCAGCAGTGAAGGACGGGCCCTTGGGGGTGAAAAACTGTTTTTT.

The chain is built from TRBV28 and TRBJ2-3, with 8 bases aligning to TRBD1. The CDR3 is 16 residues long. The germline V gene has CDR1 MDHEN and CDR2 SYDVKM. With 6 bases clipped from V and 4 bases from J, the junction kept 12 bases outside the gene matches. The CDR3 nucleotides are TGTGCCAGCAGCCCAGACAGGGGAAAAGGCGCAGATACGCAGTATTTT. Its protein product is CASSPDRGKGADTQYF.

This sequence joins TRBV6-1 and TRBJ1-6; no definite D call. This CDR3 has 17 residues. Trimming took off 2 bases at V and 0 bases at J, with 11 bases between the two ends. Germline V gives CDR1 MNHNS, CDR2 SASEGT. CDR3 amino acids: CASSESPPSSYNSPLHF. The CDR3 DNA is TGTGCCAGCAGTGAATCTCCACCGAGCTCCTATAATTCACCCCTCCACTTT.

The gene calls are TRBV28 and TRBJ2-5, with unresolved D. Trimming left V 7 bases short and J 1 base short, with 10 bases between. CDR1 and CDR2 from the germline V gene are MDHEN and SYDVKM. This CDR3 has 13 residues. DNA for the CDR3: TGTGCCAGCACCCCCAAGCTCCAAGAGACCCAGTACTTC. Protein product: CASTPKLQETQYF.

The chain employs TRBV29-1 and TRBJ1-1; no reliable D call. CDR1 and CDR2 (germline): SQVTM, ANQGSEA. Trimming cost V 6 bases and J 6 bases, with 17 bases left between them. The CDR3 loop spans 13 amino acids. CDR3 sequence (DNA): TGCAGCGTCGGTGAGGGATTGGACGCTGAAGCTTTCTTT. It is translated as CSVGEGLDAEAFF.

This sequence joins TRBV7-2 and TRBJ1-5; possibly TRBD1 for D (6 bases). V dropped 5 bases and J dropped 7 bases, with 15 bases sitting between them. The CDR3 consists of 14 residues. CDR1 is SGHTA, CDR2 FQGNSA, per germline. The CDR3 DNA sequence: TGTGCCAGCAGCCAATACAACACAGGGCAGCCCCAGCATTTT. Protein: CASSQYNTGQPQHF.

The CDR3 nucleotides are TGTGCCAGCGCACCAGGGGGCGCGAGCTACACCTTC. This sequence encodes CASAPGGASYTF. The chain employs TRBV25-1 and TRBJ1-2; 8 nucleotides align to TRBD1. Looked up from germline, CDR1 is MGHDK and CDR2 is SYGVNS. With V trimmed by 8 bases and J by 9 bases, 8 bases remained unmatched. The CDR3 runs to 12 residues.

This sequence joins TRBV2 and TRBJ2-2; 9 bases fit TRBD1. CDR3 length: 15 residues. CDR1 SNHLY and CDR2 FYNNEI come from the germline V gene. V trimming: 2 bases; J trimming: 3 bases; junction bases outside the gene matches: 1. The CDR3 DNA reads TGTGCCAGCAGTGAATGGACAGGGGACACCGGGGAGCTGTTTTTT. Translation: CASSEWTGDTGELFF.

This sequence joins TRBV6-5 and TRBJ2-1; D not resolved. The CDR3 totals 11 residues. CDR1 and CDR2 (germline): MNHEY, SVGAGI. Between the trimmed V and J ends, which lost 2 bases and 5 bases, there was a span of 1 base. The CDR3 coding sequence is TGTGCCAGCAGTTACAACAATGAGCAGTTCTTC. Encoded protein: CASSYNNEQFF.

This chain uses TRBV28 with TRBJ2-1; D ambiguous. Germline V lookup: CDR1 MDHEN, CDR2 SYDVKM. This CDR3 is 12 amino acids long. The germline V and J ends were trimmed by 3 bases and 10 bases, with 10 bases remaining between them. The CDR3 reads CASSFFGGEQFF. The CDR3 nucleotides read TGTGCCAGCAGTTTTTTCGGTGGCGAGCAGTTCTTC.

V gene TRBV6-2 or TRBV6-3 combines with J gene TRBJ2-5; perhaps TRBD2 as D (6 bases). Germline assignment: CDR1 MNHEY and CDR2 SVGEGT. V lost 8 bases, J lost 2 bases, and 12 bases lay in between. This CDR3 region has 13 residues. CDR3 bases: TGTGCCAGCGCCTTAGCGGAGCAAGAGACCCAGTACTTC. It codes for CASALAEQETQYF.

This clonotype was seen once. This rearrangement joins TRBV7-6 to TRBJ2-5, with D uncertain. The CDR3 consists of 16 residues. Trimming left V 1 base short and J 1 base short, with 13 bases between. Looked up from germline, CDR1 is SGHVS and CDR2 is FNYEAQ. Here the CDR3 reads CASSLGGGLTQETQYF. In DNA, the CDR3 is TGTGCCAGCAGCTTAGGGGGTGGGCTAACCCAAGAGACCCAGTACTTC.

CDR3 in amino acids: CASGFAFTGPAGCVDYGYTF. The DNA of the CDR3 is TGTGCTAGTGGTTTTGCCTTCACCGGTCCCGCAGGGTGTGTTGACTATGGCTACACCTTC. The chain carries TRBV12-5 and TRBJ1-2, with D maybe TRBD1 (5 bases). Germline-derived CDR1 and CDR2 are LGHNT and FRNRAP. V lost 3 bases and J lost 3, with 29 bases in between. The CDR3 is 20 amino acids.

Only a few counts were recorded for this clonotype. This sequence joins TRBV11-3 and TRBJ2-1; no reliable D call. Trimming shortened V by 3 bases and J by 2 bases, and 11 bases separated the two germline ends. The germline V gene has CDR1 SGHNT and CDR2 YENEEA. The CDR3 length is 15 residues. CDR3 DNA: TGTGCCAGCAGCTTCTTCTTCTCTACCTACAATGAGCAGTTCTTC. This encodes CASSFFFSTYNEQFF.

The CDR3 protein is CASSLASSGRPSYEQYF. The CDR3 bases are TGTGCCAGCAGCTTAGCGTCGAGCGGGAGGCCCTCCTACGAGCAGTACTTC. The rearrangement uses TRBV7-6 and TRBJ2-7; 9 positions agree with TRBD2. Looked up from germline, CDR1 is SGHVS and CDR2 is FNYEAQ. Trimming cost V 0 bases and J 0 bases; bases outside gene matches: 6. CDR3 size: 17 residues.

The chain recombines TRBV19 with TRBJ2-1; 8 bases are shared with TRBD2. V lost 4 bases and J lost 6; bases outside the gene matches: 14. The V gene's germline CDR1 is LNHDA and CDR2 SQIVND (reference sequence). The CDR3 is made up of 17 amino acids. CDR3 DNA: TGTGCCAGTAGTACGGAGACTAGCGACTACGTACGCAATGAGCAGTTCTTC. Amino acids: CASSTETSDYVRNEQFF.

The chain carries TRBV18 and TRBJ2-1, with 7 positions matching TRBD1. The V gene's germline CDR1 is KGHSH and CDR2 LQKENI. V was pared by 3 bases and J by 2 bases, with 4 bases of the junction left unmatched. The CDR3 consists of 15 residues. CDR3 in amino acids: CASSPRDRTYNEQFF. The CDR3 region has the DNA TGTGCCAGCTCACCCCGGGACAGAACCTACAATGAGCAGTTCTTC.